This T cell receptor (beta chain) was retrieved from a study of patients and donors after allogeneic stem cell transplantation (dated by TCRdb to 2018 to 2021). Clipping removes 4 bases from V and 7 bases from J, with 9 as the unmatched junction base count. There are 15 amino acids in the CDR3, from cysteine to phenylalanine inclusive. The DNA shown is the 45-base CDR3, in frame from base 1. Library preparation used RT-PCR. For sequencing, a NextSeq 550 was employed. TCRdb trimmed the raw reads at Q25, called clones with MiXCR and kept productive beta chains. For every CDR3 protein sequence, its rows merge into one entry that carries the most common genes and DNA. The sample yields approximately 160,000 distinct CDR3 sequences; 24% were counted once. Roughly 27% of the sample rests with the top ten. This clonotype was observed once. There is no known antigen for this receptor. Base qualities were left out, and no much larger clone turns up one base away. One read alone provides weak support.

The sequencing input was blood, either unsorted or a sorted T cell fraction (not recorded which). This chain joins TRBV12-3 or TRBV12-4 to TRBJ2-2, with TRBD2 matching 7 junction bases. The origin of this receptor is a human donor who was either an allogeneic HSCT recipient or a stem cell or donor lymphocyte infusion donor (not recorded which). It is not recorded whose cells these are; they may come from a transplant donor. CDR3 loop: CASSSALAASGELFF. The bases read TGTGCCAGCAGTTCGGCCCTAGCGGCCAGCGGGGAGCTGTTTTTT.